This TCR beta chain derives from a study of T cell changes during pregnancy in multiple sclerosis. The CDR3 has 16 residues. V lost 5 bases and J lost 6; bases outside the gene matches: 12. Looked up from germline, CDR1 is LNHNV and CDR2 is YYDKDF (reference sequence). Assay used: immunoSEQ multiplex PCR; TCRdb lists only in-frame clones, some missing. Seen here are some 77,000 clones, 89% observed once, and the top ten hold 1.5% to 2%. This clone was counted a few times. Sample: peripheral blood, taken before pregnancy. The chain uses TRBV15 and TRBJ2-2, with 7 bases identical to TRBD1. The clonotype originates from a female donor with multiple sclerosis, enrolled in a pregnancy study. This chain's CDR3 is CATSSSGTAVAGELFF. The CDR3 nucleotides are TGTGCCACCAGCTCCTCCGGGACAGCCGTCGCCGGGGAGCTGTTTTTT. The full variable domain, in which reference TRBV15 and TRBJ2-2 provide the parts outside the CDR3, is DAMVIQNPRYQVTQFGKPVTLSCSQTLNHNVMYWYQQKSSQAPKLLFHYYDKDFNNEADTPDNFQSRRPNTSFCFLDIRSPGLGDTAMYLCATSSSGTAVAGELFFGEGSRLTVL.